The clone carrying this T cell receptor (beta chain) was seen at least ten times. The target antigen is unknown. This sample was taken from a study of T-cell reconstitution after alpha-beta-depleted transplantation in children. Unique molecular identifiers were used in preparing the TCRbeta library. One entry per CDR3 protein, called by TCRdb with MiXCR from the PCR reads. The data contain fewer than 700,000 distinct CDR3 sequences, 13% of them singletons. Study results and caveats: Diversity and T-cell counts at one year after transplant derived mostly from new T cells. Several patients had high TCRbeta diversity at day 60; it came from surviving recipient T cells and thymic progenitors. The origin of alpha-beta T cells about two months after transplant was reportedly several hundred expanded graft clones.

Germline CDR1 DFQATT, CDR2 SNEGSKA (reference sequence). There are 15 residues in the CDR3. Trimming left V 6 bases short and J 1 base short, with 19 bases between. The sequence was obtained from a male patient younger than 18 who had a stem cell transplant for acute myeloid leukemia, so the T cells may come from the graft donor. The chain joins TRBV20-1 to TRBJ2-7; a possible D gene is TRBD2 (5 bases). Sequences were derived from PBMCs, mostly from graft donor cells, sampled 360 days after TCRalphabeta/CD19-depleted stem cell transplant. The CDR3 region has the DNA TGCAGTGCAACGTACGGACTTTTCGAGTCCTACGAGCAGTACTTC. Translation: CSATYGLFESYEQYF.